A single sample is the source of the 18 T cell receptor beta chains below, sequenced in a study of human thymus T cells. Sequencing was performed with immunoSEQ multiplex PCR; in TCRdb, only in-frame clones are kept and a portion is missing. The sample gives 35,000 to 55,000 clones, over 85% of which show up once; more than 0.1% is in the top ten. Sample: blood. These receptor sequences come from a boy in the first two years of life with a congenital heart defect but otherwise immunologically healthy.

The V gene is TRBV10-3, the J gene TRBJ2-2; 8 nucleotides agree with TRBD2. The CDR3 totals 16 residues. Germline-derived CDR1 and CDR2 are ENHRY and SYGVKD. Trimming at V came to 3 bases and at J to 5 bases, leaving 8 bases not matched to a gene. CDR3 coding DNA: TGTGCCATCAGTGAAAGAGCGGGGGTATTAACCGGGGAGCTGTTTTTT. The encoded protein is CAISERAGVLTGELFF.

The gene calls are TRBV27 and TRBJ1-6; 7 nucleotides match TRBD1. The V segment lost 3 bases and the J segment 0 bases; nucleotides outside the gene matches: 2. Germline values: CDR1 MNHEY, CDR2 SMNVEV (reference sequence). There are 16 residues in the CDR3. The CDR3 DNA is TGTGCCAGCAGTTTGGGACAGAGCTCCTATAATTCACCCCTCCACTTT. It is translated as CASSLGQSSYNSPLHF.

The genes are TRBV7-9 and TRBJ1-1; D gene ambiguous. Germline CDR1 reads SEHNR; CDR2 reads FQNEAQ (reference sequence). There are 14 residues in the CDR3. V lost 1 base and J 1 base, leaving 7 bases between the germline ends. The CDR3 DNA reads as TGTGCCAGCAGCTTAGTACAACCGAACACTGAAGCTTTCTTT. Translation: CASSLVQPNTEAFF. Complete variable domain (other parts from reference TRBV7-9 and TRBJ1-1): DTGVSQNPRHKITKRGQNVTFRCDPISEHNRLYWYRQTLGQGPEFLTYFQNEAQLEKSRLLSDRFSAERPKGSFSTLEIQRTEQGDSAMYLCASSLVQPNTEAFFGQGTRLTVV.

The chain is built from TRBV6-4 and TRBJ2-2, with D possibly TRBD2 on 6 matching bases. The CDR3 consists of 14 residues. CDR1 is MRHNA and CDR2 is SNTAGT in the germline V gene. Trimming cost V 0 bases and J 4 bases, with 6 bases left between them. This CDR3 reads CASSDSGGTGELFF. CDR3 in DNA: TGTGCCAGCAGTGACTCGGGGGGCACCGGGGAGCTGTTTTTT.

The V and J genes are TRBV7-2 and TRBJ2-1, with a weak D call TRBD2 (6 bases). V dropped 0 bases and J dropped 0 bases, with 6 bases sitting between them. Per germline, CDR1 SGHTA and CDR2 FQGNSA. The CDR3 runs 15 residues. CDR3 DNA sequence: TGTGCCAGCAGCTTAGCGCGGGGCTCCTACAATGAGCAGTTCTTC. As protein: CASSLARGSYNEQFF.

The rearrangement uses TRBV6-5 and TRBJ1-2; 7 nucleotides match TRBD1. Germline values: CDR1 MNHEY, CDR2 SVGAGI. The CDR3 is made up of 15 amino acids. Unmatched junction bases numbered 6, after V lost 0 bases and J lost 5 bases. Here the CDR3 DNA reads TGTGCCAGCAGTTACTCCCTACAGGGGTGGTATGGCTACACCTTC. Translated, it gives CASSYSLQGWYGYTF.

The gene calls are TRBV21-1 and TRBJ2-5; TRBD2, the table's D call, was not compared with the DNA. TRBV21-1 is a recognized pseudogene. The CDR3 totals 15 residues. The CDR3 nucleotides are TGTGCCAGCAGCACCCTAGCGGGGCCTGAGAAGACCCAGTACTTC. Protein sequence: CASSTLAGPEKTQYF.

This clone was observed once. V gene TRBV7-6 combines with J gene TRBJ2-7; weak D call: TRBD2 (7 bases). Germline CDR1 and CDR2: SGHVS and FNYEAQ. Trimming stripped 0 bases from V and 5 bases from J, with 8 bases between. This CDR3 has 13 amino acids. CDR3 region: CASSLAGGHEQYF. In nucleotides, the CDR3 is TGTGCCAGCAGCTTAGCGGGGGGGCACGAGCAGTACTTC. Full variable domain (remainder filled in from reference TRBV7-6 and TRBJ2-7): GAGVSQSPRYKVTKRGQDVALRCDPISGHVSLYWYRQALGQGPEFLTYFNYEAQQDKSGLPNDRFSAERPEGSISTLTIQRTEQRDSAMYRCASSLAGGHEQYFGPGTRLTVT.

The V call is TRBV7-9, the J call TRBJ2-5; the D gene could be TRBD1 or TRBD2 (5 bases each). The V gene's germline CDR1 is SEHNR and CDR2 FQNEAQ (reference sequence). The CDR3 totals 14 residues. V lost 5 bases, J lost 1 base, and 11 bases lay in between. The CDR3, as DNA: TGTGCCAGCAGCCTCCGGGACGTCCAAGAGACCCAGTACTTC. This translates into CASSLRDVQETQYF.

The V and J genes are TRBV4-2 and TRBJ2-7; TRBD2 matches 7 bases. J was trimmed by 3 bases and V by 0 bases; bases with no gene match: 8. From germline, CDR1 is LGHNA and CDR2 YNFKEQ. CDR3 length equals 16 residues. In DNA, the CDR3 is TGTGCCAGCAGCCAAGATCCGGCTAGCGGAGGCTACGAGCAGTACTTC. As protein: CASSQDPASGGYEQYF.

The rearrangement uses TRBV7-2 and TRBJ1-2, with a tentative D call TRBD1 (6 bases). Germline CDR1 reads SGHTA; CDR2 reads FQGNSA. This CDR3 is 12 amino acids long. Trimming removed 6 bases from V and 5 bases from J, with 10 bases in between. The CDR3 coding sequence is TGTGCCAGCAGGCCAGGACAGTATGGCTACACCTTC. Its translation: CASRPGQYGYTF.

V is TRBV15 and J is TRBJ2-5; 8 bases map to TRBD2. This CDR3 comprises 15 residues. V lost 1 base to trimming and J lost 5 bases; unmatched junction nucleotides: 6. Germline V gene data show CDR1 as LNHNV and CDR2 as YYDKDF (reference sequence). This chain's CDR3 is CATSRAAGGGETQYF. Written as DNA, the CDR3 is TGTGCCACCAGCAGAGCTGCGGGGGGAGGGGAGACCCAGTACTTC. The entire variable domain, with the rest obtained from reference TRBV15 and TRBJ2-5, is as follows: DAMVIQNPRYQVTQFGKPVTLSCSQTLNHNVMYWYQQKSSQAPKLLFHYYDKDFNNEADTPDNFQSRRPNTSFCFLDIRSPGLGDTAMYLCATSRAAGGGETQYFGPGTRLLVL.

V gene TRBV9 combines with J gene TRBJ2-7, with a weak D call TRBD2 (6 bases). Trimming stripped 0 bases from V and 0 bases from J, with 7 bases between. CDR3 size: 14 residues. Per germline, CDR1 SGDLS and CDR2 YYNGEE. CDR3: CASSVGGVSYEQYF. CDR3 bases: TGTGCCAGCAGCGTAGGGGGGGTCTCCTACGAGCAGTACTTC.

The V gene is TRBV19, the J gene TRBJ1-5; TRBD1 is a possible D gene (5 bases). CDR1 is LNHDA, CDR2 SQIVND, per germline (reference sequence). The germline V and J ends were trimmed by 5 bases and 5 bases, with 16 bases remaining between them. The CDR3 covers 15 residues. This CDR3 reads CASSPLGGADQPQHF. In nucleotides, the CDR3 is TGTGCCAGTAGTCCCCTGGGAGGGGCGGATCAGCCCCAGCATTTT.

The rearrangement joins TRBV29-1 to TRBJ1-2; D uncertain. This CDR3 contains 11 residues. The germline gives CDR1 SQVTM, CDR2 ANQGSEA. The V end lost 5 bases, the J end lost 4 bases, and 8 bases lay between the germline ends. The CDR3 nucleotides read TGCAGCGTTCGGGCAGCCTATGGCTACACCTTC. It is translated as CSVRAAYGYTF. Full variable domain (rest looked up from reference TRBV29-1 and TRBJ1-2): SAVISQKPSRDICQRGTSLTIQCQVDSQVTMMFWYRQQPGQSLTLIATANQGSEATYESGFVIDKFPISRPNLTFSTLTVSNMSPEDSSIYLCSVRAAYGYTFGSGTRLTVV.

The V call is TRBV25-1, the J call TRBJ2-4, with 11 nucleotides matching TRBD2. The CDR3 loop spans 14 amino acids. CDR1 is MGHDK and CDR2 is SYGVNS in the germline V gene. With V trimmed by 3 bases and J by 7 bases, 2 bases remained unmatched. The CDR3 DNA reads as TGTGCCAGCAGTGATAGCGGGGGGGCGAACATTCAGTACTTC. Amino acids: CASSDSGGANIQYF.

In the case of this clone: At one of its ends the junction is not consistent with the germline gene, which may arise from a read error. The rearrangement uses TRBV2 and TRBJ1-6, with unresolved D. The CDR3 sequence is 14 residues long. Per germline, CDR1 SNHLY and CDR2 FYNNEI. CDR3 sequence reads: CASSEDFNNSPLHF. The CDR3 DNA follows: TGTGCCAGCAGCGAAGACTTTAATAATTCACCCCTCCACTTT. Full variable domain (missing parts from reference TRBV2 and TRBJ1-6): EPEVTQTPSHQVTQMGQEVILRCVPISNHLYFYWYRQILGQKVEFLVSFYNNEISEKSEIFDDQFSVERPDGSNFTLKIRSTKLEDSAMYFCASSEDFNNSPLHFGNGTRLTVT.

The genes are TRBV14 and TRBJ1-3, with 9 bases matching TRBD1. Germline V CDR1 and CDR2: SGHDN, FVKESK. Germline trimming cut 3 bases from V and 11 bases from J; bases unmatched to any gene: 2. The CDR3 spans 12 residues. The CDR3 here is CASSHRTGAIYF. In DNA form, the CDR3 reads TGTGCCAGCAGCCACCGGACAGGGGCCATATATTTT.